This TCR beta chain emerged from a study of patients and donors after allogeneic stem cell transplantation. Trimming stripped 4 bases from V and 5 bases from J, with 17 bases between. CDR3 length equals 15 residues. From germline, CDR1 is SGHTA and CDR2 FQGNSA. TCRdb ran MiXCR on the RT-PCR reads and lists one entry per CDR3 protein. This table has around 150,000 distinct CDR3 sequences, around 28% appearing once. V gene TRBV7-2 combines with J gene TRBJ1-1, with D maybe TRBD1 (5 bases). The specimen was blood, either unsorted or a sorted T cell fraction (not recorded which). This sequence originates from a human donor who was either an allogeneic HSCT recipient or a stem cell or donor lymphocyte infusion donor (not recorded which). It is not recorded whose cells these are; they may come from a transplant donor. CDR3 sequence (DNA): TGTGCCAGCAGCTCCGCTCCGGGGGGTAGGACTGAAGCTTTCTTT. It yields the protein CASSSAPGGRTEAFF.